Below are 21 T cell receptor beta chains sequenced from a single sample in a study of blood T cell repertoires in COVID-19. TCRdb keeps only in-frame clones here, not all; method: immunoSEQ multiplex PCR. The table records about 170,000 clones, around 89% of them present only once. The sample comprised peripheral blood. These receptors all come from a man in his fifties who had recovered from COVID-19.

The chain carries TRBV5-1 and TRBJ2-7; the D gene is possibly TRBD2 (5 bases). CDR1 is SGHRS and CDR2 is YFSETQ in the germline V gene. V was shortened by 4 bases and J by 1 base, with 15 bases between the two germline ends. CDR3 length equals 15 residues. DNA of the CDR3: TGCGCCAGCAGCCCCTCGGACTCGGTATCCTACGAGCAGTACTTC. Its translation is CASSPSDSVSYEQYF.

The V and J genes are TRBV19 and TRBJ2-3; weak D call: TRBD2 (5 bases). CDR3 length: 12 amino acids. From germline, CDR1 is LNHDA and CDR2 SQIVND (reference sequence). Trimming pared 6 bases from V and 4 bases from J, leaving 8 bases between. The CDR3 DNA reads as TGTGCCAGTAGGGGGAGACCAGATACGCAGTATTTT. It translates to CASRGRPDTQYF.

The genes are TRBV2 and TRBJ1-5; D remains unclear. The CDR3 has 15 amino acids. V was pared by 2 bases and J by 7 bases, with 15 bases between. Germline values: CDR1 SNHLY, CDR2 FYNNEI. The CDR3 here is CASSERLTSRQPQHF. The CDR3 bases are TGTGCCAGCAGTGAACGACTTACATCTAGGCAGCCCCAGCATTTT.

The gene calls are TRBV11-2 and TRBJ1-5; TRBD1 aligns across 7 bases. After removal of 5 bases from V and 9 bases from J, the junction contained 10 bases not matched to a gene. Looked up from germline, CDR1 is SGHAT and CDR2 is FQNNGV. CDR3 length: 14 residues. The CDR3: CASSAVGQGGPQHF. CDR3 sequence (DNA): TGTGCCAGCAGCGCAGTGGGGCAGGGGGGGCCCCAGCATTTT.

This clone was seen once. The rearrangement joins TRBV20-1 to TRBJ2-3; a weak D match, TRBD2 (6 bases). The CDR3 covers 14 residues. The V gene's germline CDR1 is DFQATT and CDR2 SNEGSKA (reference sequence). The V end was cut by 3 bases, the J end by 2 bases, with 12 bases between. CDR3 sequence reads: CSASPAGSTDTQYF. CDR3 nucleotide sequence: TGCAGTGCTAGTCCGGCGGGGTCCACAGATACGCAGTATTTT.

J is TRBJ1-6 and V is TRBV7-2; D unclear. The CDR3 totals 14 residues. Germline CDR1 is SGHTA and CDR2 is FQGNSA. Deletions cut 5 bases from V and 4 bases from J, with 9 bases between. The CDR3 DNA reads TGTGCCAGCAGCCCCGGGGATTATAATTCACCCCTCCACTTT. Translating it yields CASSPGDYNSPLHF.

For the CDR3, the DNA is TGCGCCAGCAGCTTGACAGGGGGAATGCGGGAGCAGTACTTC. This sequence encodes CASSLTGGMREQYF. V and J are TRBV5-1 and TRBJ2-7; TRBD1 matches at 8 bases. Germline trimming cut 1 base from V and 7 bases from J; bases unmatched to any gene: 7. Germline lookup yields CDR1 SGHRS and CDR2 YFSETQ. The CDR3 runs 14 residues.

This clone was found a few times. This chain uses TRBV29-1 with TRBJ2-7; D possibly corresponds to TRBD1 (5 bases). The CDR3 runs 11 residues. From germline, CDR1 is SQVTM and CDR2 ANQGSEA. Trimming removed 5 bases from V and 2 bases from J, with 7 bases in between. The DNA of the CDR3 is TGCAGCGTTCAGGGCACCTACGAGCAGTACTTC. Translation gives CSVQGTYEQYF.

The rearrangement links TRBV6-2 or TRBV6-3 to TRBJ2-7; possible D gene TRBD1, 5 bases. The CDR3 contains 15 residues. The germline V and J ends were trimmed by 2 bases and 1 base, with 12 bases remaining between them. CDR1 is MNHEY and CDR2 is SVGEGT in the germline V gene. CDR3 nucleotide sequence: TGTGCCAGCAGTTACCCTGGACGACAGTCCTACGAGCAGTACTTC. Translated, it gives CASSYPGRQSYEQYF.

The V call is TRBV14, the J call TRBJ2-2; D possibly corresponds to TRBD1 (5 bases). V was shortened by 2 bases and J by 4 bases, with 5 bases between the two germline ends. The CDR3 covers 13 residues. Per the germline V gene, CDR1 is SGHDN and CDR2 is FVKESK. In nucleotides, the CDR3 is TGTGCCAGCAGCCAAAGGGGCACCGGGGAGCTGTTTTTT. Amino acid sequence: CASSQRGTGELFF.

This chain joins TRBV5-8 and TRBJ1-5, with D possibly matching TRBD1 (6 bases). V was pared by 4 bases and J by 1 base, with 24 bases between. This CDR3 is built from 19 residues. CDR1 SGHTS and CDR2 YDEGEE come from the germline V gene. CDR3 loop: CASSRTFGGALGSNQPQHF. The DNA of the CDR3 is TGTGCCAGCAGCCGAACGTTCGGGGGGGCGCTGGGGAGCAATCAGCCCCAGCATTTT.

The rearrangement links TRBV27 to TRBJ1-1; D is perhaps TRBD1 (6 bases). The germline CDR1 and CDR2 sequences are MNHEY and SMNVEV (reference sequence). There are 16 residues in the CDR3. V shed 2 bases and J shed 1 base, with 14 bases lying between them. In DNA form, the CDR3 reads TGTGCCAGCAGTTTAGGGGGGGCTTGGGGGAACACTGAAGCTTTCTTT. Protein sequence: CASSLGGAWGNTEAFF.

The chain carries TRBV20-1 and TRBJ2-4, with D possibly matching TRBD2 (5 bases). Deletions cut 3 bases from V and 4 bases from J, with 10 bases between. Germline-derived CDR1 and CDR2 are DFQATT and SNEGSKA (reference sequence). The CDR3 sequence is 13 residues long. CDR3 in DNA: TGCAGTGCTAGTGCTAGCAAGAAAAACATTCAGTACTTC. Residues: CSASASKKNIQYF.

This chain connects TRBV7-6 to TRBJ2-7, with a possible D match to TRBD2 (7 bases). The V gene lost 1 base and the J gene lost 4 bases, with 17 bases spanning the gap. Germline loops: CDR1 SGHVS, CDR2 FNYEAQ. The CDR3 totals 16 residues. The CDR3 loop reads CASSLGGAGATYEQYF. The CDR3, as DNA: TGTGCCAGCAGCTTAGGAGGGGCGGGGGCTACGTACGAGCAGTACTTC. Complete variable domain (other parts from reference TRBV7-6 and TRBJ2-7): GAGVSQSPRYKVTKRGQDVALRCDPISGHVSLYWYRQALGQGPEFLTYFNYEAQQDKSGLPNDRFSAERPEGSISTLTIQRTEQRDSAMYRCASSLGGAGATYEQYFGPGTRLTVT.

The V and J genes are TRBV28 and TRBJ1-2; 7 bases map to TRBD1. This CDR3 has 13 residues. Germline loops: CDR1 MDHEN, CDR2 SYDVKM. Trimming cost V 5 bases and J 8 bases; bases outside gene matches: 8. DNA for the CDR3: TGTGCCAGCAGTCAGACAGGGCTGAGGGGCTACACCTTC. Its protein product is CASSQTGLRGYTF.

This chain connects TRBV30 to TRBJ1-6; no firm D call. This CDR3 spans 15 amino acids. Germline CDR1 GTSNPN, CDR2 SVGIG (reference sequence). V was shortened by 3 bases and J by 10 bases, with 19 bases between the two germline ends. The CDR3 region has the DNA TGTGCCTGGAGGGCTGAAGAAGGCCGGGGATCACCCCTCCACTTT. As protein: CAWRAEEGRGSPLHF.

This chain links TRBV2 with TRBJ1-2, with TRBD1 identical over 8 bases. V shed 8 bases, J shed 8 bases, and the junction held 10 bases outside the gene matches. Germline V gene sequence: CDR1 SNHLY, CDR2 FYNNEI. This CDR3 spans 13 amino acids. The DNA of the CDR3 is TGTGCCAGCCGTTACGGACAGGGAGAAGGCTACACCTTC. This codes for CASRYGQGEGYTF.

The chain employs TRBV18 and TRBJ1-3; D call uncertain. The CDR3 loop spans 15 amino acids. Trimming left V 3 bases short and J 0 bases short, with 9 bases between. Germline V gene data show CDR1 as KGHSH and CDR2 as LQKENI. The CDR3 loop reads CASSPNRGSGNTIYF. The CDR3 nucleotides read TGTGCCAGCTCACCTAACCGGGGCTCTGGAAACACCATATATTTT. Combining the CDR3 with reference TRBV18 and TRBJ1-3 gives the whole variable domain NAGVMQNPRHLVRRRGQEARLRCSPMKGHSHVYWYRQLPEEGLKFMVYLQKENIIDESGMPKERFSAEFPKEGPSILRIQQVVRGDSAAYFCASSPNRGSGNTIYFGEGSWLTVV.

The rearrangement joins TRBV24-1 to TRBJ2-3; TRBD2 matches at 9 bases. J was trimmed by 6 bases and V by 0 bases; bases with no gene match: 0. CDR3 length: 14 residues. Germline CDR1 is KGHDR and CDR2 is SFDVKD. The CDR3, as DNA: TGTGCCACCAGTGATTTGACTAGCGGGGATACGCAGTATTTT. Protein sequence: CATSDLTSGDTQYF.

This clone was picked up one time. CDR3 sequence: CASSLAGGSKNIQYF. The CDR3 DNA follows: TGTGCCAGCAGCTTAGCGGGAGGTTCCAAAAACATTCAGTACTTC. The rearrangement uses TRBV11-2 and TRBJ2-4, with TRBD2 matching 7 bases. The CDR3 contains 15 residues. Germline lookup yields CDR1 SGHAT and CDR2 FQNNGV. After removal of 1 base from V and 2 bases from J, the junction contained 2 bases not matched to a gene.

The chain combines TRBV18 with TRBJ1-3, with a weak D call TRBD1 (5 bases). In germline, CDR1 is KGHSH, CDR2 LQKENI. V was clipped by 0 bases and J by 2 bases, with 8 bases between them. The CDR3 has 15 residues. Here the CDR3 reads CASSPPEGAGNTIYF. DNA of the CDR3: TGTGCCAGCTCACCACCGGAAGGGGCTGGAAACACCATATATTTT.